The 3 T cell receptor beta chains below were found in one sample sequenced in a study of shared clonotypes between healthy human individuals. Using immunoSEQ multiplex PCR, the repertoire was profiled, and TCRdb retains in-frame clones only, with some absent. Here the sample spans roughly 1,000,000 clones, approximately 80% being singletons. Sequencing input: memory CD4+ T cells from PBMCs. Subset defined: CD45RA-negative fraction. The receptor source for this set is a man aged 18 to 30 in good health. Some clones in this sample may be carry-over from other donors' samples.

The chain recombines TRBV27 with TRBJ2-5; the match to TRBD1 covers 8 bases. The germline V gene has CDR1 MNHEY and CDR2 SMNVEV (reference sequence). V was clipped by 0 bases and J by 3 bases; unmatched bases: 3. The CDR3 is made up of 15 amino acids. CDR3 loop: CASSLSWTGKETQYF. In nucleotides, the CDR3 is TGTGCCAGCAGTTTATCCTGGACAGGGAAAGAGACCCAGTACTTC.

The V and J genes are TRBV29-1 and TRBJ1-2; D not certain. The CDR3 sequence is 10 residues long. Trimming pared 4 bases from V and 6 bases from J, leaving 6 bases between. CDR1 SQVTM and CDR2 ANQGSEA come from the germline V gene. The CDR3 loop reads CSVGGDGYTF. Here the CDR3 DNA reads TGCAGCGTTGGAGGAGATGGCTACACCTTC.

The chain links TRBV5-8 to TRBJ2-3; D is uncertain. The germline V and J ends were trimmed by 4 bases and 2 bases, with 11 bases remaining between them. The CDR3 sequence is 14 residues long. Germline values: CDR1 SGHTS, CDR2 YDEGEE. CDR3 DNA sequence: TGTGCCAGCAGCGGGTCTCACCCCACAGATACGCAGTATTTT. Protein: CASSGSHPTDTQYF.